A selection of T cell receptor beta chains follows, all from one sample in a study of CD4 T cells in relation to SARS-CoV-2 and coronaviruses. Here immunoSEQ multiplex PCR was the method, and the copy in TCRdb shows in-frame clones only, minus some. There are about 21,000 clones in the sample; 76% occur only once, and roughly 17% lies in the top ten. What these receptors recognize is not known. The specimen was CD4+ T cells from PBMCs, cultured in vitro. The receptors were sampled from a human donor in good health. The CDR3 runs from the conserved cysteine through the conserved F or W. Fields, in order: V gene, clone size, D gene, J gene, CDR3 protein, CDR3 DNA. D genes are given only for firm matches. A clone size is listed for some rows: how often the clone was seen (once, few, many), or a class if it is expanded.

V: TRBV27; size: NA; D: TRBD1; J: TRBJ1-5; CDR3: CASKSGGGGQPQHF; DNA: TGTGCCAGTAAATCAGGGGGCGGGGGTCAGCCCCAGCATTTT
V: TRBV27; size: NA; D: NA; J: TRBJ1-2; CDR3: CASSFNRANNLYGYTF; DNA: TGTGCCAGCAGTTTCAACAGGGCTAATAACCTTTATGGCTACACCTTC
V: TRBV18; size: once; D: NA; J: TRBJ2-7; CDR3: CASSPDALEEQYF; DNA: TGTGCCAGCTCACCGGATGCCCTTGAGGAGCAGTACTTC
V: TRBV2; size: NA; D: TRBD1; J: TRBJ1-1; CDR3: CASSGTGGMNTEAFF; DNA: TGTGCCAGCAGTGGGACAGGGGGAATGAACACTGAAGCTTTCTTT
V: TRBV5-1; size: NA; D: TRBD2; J: TRBJ2-3; CDR3: CASSLRGLAGVTDTQYF; DNA: TGCGCCAGCAGCTTGAGAGGACTAGCGGGAGTGACAGATACGCAGTATTTT
V: TRBV4-1; size: few; D: TRBD2; J: TRBJ2-2; CDR3: CASSRSTSGSYTGELFF; DNA: TGCGCCAGCAGCCGCTCGACTAGCGGGAGTTATACAGGGGAGCTGTTTTTT
V: TRBV2; size: NA; D: TRBD1; J: TRBJ1-2; CDR3: CASSELQGAFGYTF; DNA: TGTGCCAGCAGTGAATTGCAGGGGGCCTTTGGCTACACCTTC
V: TRBV18; size: NA; D: TRBD1; J: TRBJ1-2; CDR3: CASSPPGQVNYGYTF; DNA: TGTGCCAGCTCACCCCCGGGACAGGTTAACTATGGCTACACCTTC
V: TRBV7-3; size: NA; D: TRBD1; J: TRBJ2-7; CDR3: CASSTGTGGQYF; DNA: TGTGCCAGCAGCACTGGGACAGGTGGTCAGTACTTC
V: TRBV10-3; size: NA; D: NA; J: TRBJ1-4; CDR3: CAIGEGPGGEKLFF; DNA: TGTGCCATCGGCGAGGGTCCTGGGGGTGAAAAACTGTTTTTT
V: TRBV5-4; size: NA; D: NA; J: TRBJ2-7; CDR3: CASSLGGRAGEQYF; DNA: TGTGCCAGCAGCTTGGGGGGACGCGCGGGTGAGCAGTACTTC
V: TRBV5-8; size: NA; D: NA; J: TRBJ2-7; CDR3: CASDLGHYEQYF; DNA: TGTGCCAGCGACCTCGGGCATTACGAGCAGTACTTC
V: TRBV6-5; size: few; D: NA; J: TRBJ1-1; CDR3: CASREEPEAFF; DNA: TGTGCCAGCAGGGAGGAGCCTGAAGCTTTCTTT
V: TRBV19; size: NA; D: TRBD1; J: TRBJ2-1; CDR3: CASSTRTGYNEQFF; DNA: TGTGCCAGTAGTACCCGGACAGGGTACAATGAGCAGTTCTTC
V: TRBV6-5; size: NA; D: NA; J: TRBJ1-1; CDR3: CASRLWEGTEAFF; DNA: TGTGCCAGCCGTCTGTGGGAGGGGACTGAAGCTTTCTTT
V: TRBV27; size: NA; D: NA; J: TRBJ1-5; CDR3: CASSSSTGLNQPQHF; DNA: NA
V: TRBV5-1; size: NA; D: TRBD1; J: TRBJ1-1; CDR3: CASSPGQGNTEAFF; DNA: TGCGCCAGCAGCCCGGGACAGGGCAACACTGAAGCTTTCTTT
V: TRBV5-1; size: NA; D: TRBD1; J: TRBJ2-2; CDR3: CASSLGGTGNTGELFF; DNA: TGCGCCAGCAGCTTGGGGGGGACAGGGAACACCGGGGAGCTGTTTTTT
V: TRBV7-3; size: once; D: NA; J: TRBJ2-3; CDR3: CASSGPSTDTQYF; DNA: TGTGCCAGCAGCGGTCCCTCGACGGATACGCAGTATTTT
V: TRBV24-1; size: NA; D: TRBD1; J: TRBJ2-7; CDR3: CATSSGARDRGNEQYF; DNA: TGTGCCACCAGCTCAGGGGCGCGGGACAGGGGTAACGAGCAGTACTTC
V: TRBV28; size: NA; D: TRBD1; J: TRBJ1-2; CDR3: CASSPIDRGPSYGYTF; DNA: TGTGCCAGCAGTCCCATAGACAGGGGGCCTAGCTATGGCTACACCTTC
V: TRBV5-8; size: NA; D: NA; J: TRBJ2-2; CDR3: CASSLALSPGTGELFF; DNA: TGTGCCAGCAGCTTGGCTCTCTCCCCTGGGACCGGGGAGCTGTTTTTT
V: TRBV30; size: few; D: NA; J: TRBJ1-1; CDR3: CAWSTPTGYEAFF; DNA: TGTGCCTGGAGTACCCCTACGGGGTATGAAGCTTTCTTT
V: TRBV5-1; size: NA; D: TRBD2; J: TRBJ2-1; CDR3: CASSSRLAGYEQFF; DNA: TGCGCCAGCAGCTCTAGACTAGCGGGGTATGAGCAGTTCTTC
V: TRBV5-1; size: once; D: NA; J: TRBJ2-5; CDR3: CASGLLGSQETQYF; DNA: TGCGCCAGCGGCCTACTGGGGTCCCAAGAGACCCAGTACTTC
V: TRBV30; size: NA; D: NA; J: TRBJ1-1; CDR3: CAWSVQEDTEAFF; DNA: TGTGCCTGGAGTGTACAGGAGGACACTGAAGCTTTCTTT
V: TRBV19; size: NA; D: NA; J: TRBJ1-2; CDR3: CASSTPPSAAVYGYTF; DNA: TGTGCCAGTAGTACCCCTCCCTCGGCGGCGGTTTATGGCTACACCTTC
V: TRBV5-5; size: NA; D: TRBD2; J: TRBJ2-7; CDR3: CASSLGPSGYYEQYF; DNA: TGTGCCAGCAGCCTTGGCCCTAGCGGATACTACGAGCAGTACTTC
V: TRBV27; size: NA; D: NA; J: TRBJ1-5; CDR3: CASSIGGFSNQPQHF; DNA: TGTGCCAGCAGTATTGGGGGATTTAGCAATCAGCCCCAGCATTTT